A selection of T cell receptor beta chains follows, all from one sample in a study of OX40 agonist ivuxolimab in advanced cancers. The protocol was immunoSEQ multiplex PCR, while the TCRdb copy is restricted to in-frame clones and leaves out a portion. The repertoire consists of around 100,000 clones, with 85% to 90% occurring once and the leading ten covering more than 5%. Sequencing used CD4+ or CD8+ T cells sorted from blood, obtained in a trial of the OX40 agonist ivuxolimab. The receptors originated from an adult with an advanced solid tumor such as melanoma, head and neck, liver or kidney cancer. Both conserved end residues are part of each CDR3. The order of the fields is D gene, clone size, J gene, CDR3 length, V gene, CDR3 DNA, CDR3 protein. The D gene is left open where the match is weak. The listing skips clone size in some rows; elsewhere it reads once, few, many or a size class.

d_call: TRBD2; clone_size: NA; j_call: TRBJ2-2; cdr3_length: 17; v_call: TRBV2; cdr3_nt: TGTGCCAGCATCCCGGGTAGCGGGAGCCTTAACACCGGGGAGCTGTTTTTT; cdr3_aa: CASIPGSGSLNTGELFF
d_call: TRBD2; clone_size: NA; j_call: TRBJ2-1; cdr3_length: 17; v_call: TRBV11-2; cdr3_nt: TGTGCCAGCAGCTTAGACTATTCCGGGACTAGCCTCAATGAGCAGTTCTTC; cdr3_aa: CASSLDYSGTSLNEQFF
d_call: NA; clone_size: once; j_call: TRBJ2-1; cdr3_length: 17; v_call: TRBV2; cdr3_nt: TGTGCCAGCAGTGAACGAAGGAAGGGATACTCCTACAATGAGCAGTTCTTC; cdr3_aa: CASSERRKGYSYNEQFF
d_call: NA; clone_size: NA; j_call: TRBJ2-3; cdr3_length: 15; v_call: TRBV5-6; cdr3_nt: TGTGCCAGCAGCTTATATGCAGGGAAAACAGATACGCAGTATTTT; cdr3_aa: CASSLYAGKTDTQYF
d_call: NA; clone_size: NA; j_call: TRBJ2-5; cdr3_length: 15; v_call: TRBV29-1; cdr3_nt: TGCAGCGTTGAATTAGACAGATATCCTTGGGGGACCCAGTACTTC; cdr3_aa: CSVELDRYPWGTQYF
d_call: NA; clone_size: NA; j_call: TRBJ2-5; cdr3_length: 14; v_call: TRBV11-1; cdr3_nt: TGTGCCAGCAGCTCAGGGAGGGGGACGGAGACCCAGTACTTC; cdr3_aa: CASSSGRGTETQYF
d_call: NA; clone_size: NA; j_call: TRBJ2-7; cdr3_length: 15; v_call: TRBV10-3; cdr3_nt: TGTGCCATCAGTGCCTTTGGAGGGATGGGCTACGAGCAGTACTTC; cdr3_aa: CAISAFGGMGYEQYF
d_call: NA; clone_size: NA; j_call: TRBJ2-1; cdr3_length: 15; v_call: TRBV27; cdr3_nt: TGTGCCAGCAGTTTACGGCCTCTTCCCTCGGATGAGCAGTTCTTC; cdr3_aa: CASSLRPLPSDEQFF
d_call: NA; clone_size: NA; j_call: TRBJ1-1; cdr3_length: 16; v_call: TRBV6-5; cdr3_nt: TGTGCCAGCAGTTACTTTGGCGGGGTATGGGGCACTGAAGCTTTCTTT; cdr3_aa: CASSYFGGVWGTEAFF
d_call: NA; clone_size: NA; j_call: TRBJ1-2; cdr3_length: 12; v_call: TRBV7-2; cdr3_nt: TGTGCCAGCAGCTTAAACGACTATGGCTACACCTTC; cdr3_aa: CASSLNDYGYTF
d_call: NA; clone_size: NA; j_call: TRBJ2-3; cdr3_length: 12; v_call: TRBV29-1; cdr3_nt: TGCAGCGTTGAATTGAGGGCACTAACGCAGTATTTT; cdr3_aa: CSVELRALTQYF
d_call: NA; clone_size: NA; j_call: TRBJ1-5; cdr3_length: 14; v_call: TRBV5-5; cdr3_nt: TGTGCCAGCAGCTCCGGGACGGTGAATCAGCCCCAGCATTTT; cdr3_aa: CASSSGTVNQPQHF
d_call: NA; clone_size: NA; j_call: TRBJ1-2; cdr3_length: 12; v_call: TRBV2; cdr3_nt: TGTGCCAGCAAACTGCTGACCACTGGCTACACCTTC; cdr3_aa: CASKLLTTGYTF
d_call: NA; clone_size: NA; j_call: TRBJ2-7; cdr3_length: 16; v_call: TRBV4-1; cdr3_nt: TGCGCCAGCAGCCAAGGAGCTAGCACGATTTCCTACGAGCAGTACTTC; cdr3_aa: CASSQGASTISYEQYF
d_call: TRBD1; clone_size: NA; j_call: TRBJ2-2; cdr3_length: 12; v_call: TRBV29-1; cdr3_nt: TGCAGCGTCCGGTCGGACAGGGGGGAGCTGTTTTTT; cdr3_aa: CSVRSDRGELFF
d_call: NA; clone_size: once; j_call: TRBJ1-1; cdr3_length: 13; v_call: TRBV5-1; cdr3_nt: TGCGCCAGCAGCGTGGACAGAAACACTGAAGCTTTCTTT; cdr3_aa: CASSVDRNTEAFF
d_call: NA; clone_size: NA; j_call: TRBJ1-2; cdr3_length: 11; v_call: TRBV29-1; cdr3_nt: TGCAGCGTTGAAGATCTGGGGGGCTACACCTTC; cdr3_aa: CSVEDLGGYTF
d_call: NA; clone_size: NA; j_call: TRBJ2-6; cdr3_length: 16; v_call: TRBV6-6; cdr3_nt: TGTGCCACAGCCGGCAGGGGCGGGGTTGGGGCCAACGTCCTGACTTTC; cdr3_aa: CATAGRGGVGANVLTF
d_call: NA; clone_size: NA; j_call: TRBJ2-6; cdr3_length: 15; v_call: TRBV2; cdr3_nt: TGTGCCAGCAGTGAAGAGCGCGCTGGGGCCAACGTCCTGACTTTC; cdr3_aa: CASSEERAGANVLTF
d_call: TRBD2; clone_size: NA; j_call: TRBJ2-1; cdr3_length: 17; v_call: TRBV5-1; cdr3_nt: TGCGCCAGCAGCTCCTCGCCACTAGCGGGGGACTACAATGAGCAGTTCTTC; cdr3_aa: CASSSSPLAGDYNEQFF
d_call: NA; clone_size: NA; j_call: TRBJ1-1; cdr3_length: 12; v_call: TRBV19; cdr3_nt: TGTGCCAGTAGTCAGTCAGCTAGTGAAGCTTTCTTT; cdr3_aa: CASSQSASEAFF
d_call: NA; clone_size: NA; j_call: TRBJ2-7; cdr3_length: 14; v_call: TRBV7-2; cdr3_nt: TGTGCCAGCAGCGTAACAGGGTCTACCTACGAGCAGTACTTC; cdr3_aa: CASSVTGSTYEQYF
d_call: NA; clone_size: NA; j_call: TRBJ1-3; cdr3_length: 13; v_call: TRBV6-6; cdr3_nt: TGTGCCAGCAGTTTGGCAGGGGGAAACACCATATATTTT; cdr3_aa: CASSLAGGNTIYF
d_call: NA; clone_size: NA; j_call: TRBJ2-1; cdr3_length: 13; v_call: TRBV6-4; cdr3_nt: TGTGCCAGCAGTCAAGAGGAATTCAATGAGCAGTTCTTC; cdr3_aa: CASSQEEFNEQFF
d_call: NA; clone_size: NA; j_call: TRBJ2-7; cdr3_length: 15; v_call: TRBV9; cdr3_nt: TGTGCCAGCAGCCCATGGGGGGCGTCCTCCTACGAGCAGTACTTC; cdr3_aa: CASSPWGASSYEQYF
d_call: NA; clone_size: NA; j_call: TRBJ1-4; cdr3_length: 17; v_call: TRBV6-1; cdr3_nt: TGTGCCAGCAGTGAAGCGGACCGACAAAAACTTAATGAAAAACTGTTTTTT; cdr3_aa: CASSEADRQKLNEKLFF
d_call: NA; clone_size: NA; j_call: TRBJ1-4; cdr3_length: 15; v_call: TRBV5-1; cdr3_nt: TGCGCCAGCAGCCCCGGATATGCAACTAATGAAAAACTGTTTTTT; cdr3_aa: CASSPGYATNEKLFF
d_call: NA; clone_size: NA; j_call: TRBJ1-4; cdr3_length: 17; v_call: TRBV5-1; cdr3_nt: TGCGCCAGCAGCTTAAGGAGTCCGCCTGCAACTAATGAAAAACTGTTTTTT; cdr3_aa: CASSLRSPPATNEKLFF
d_call: NA; clone_size: NA; j_call: TRBJ2-7; cdr3_length: 13; v_call: TRBV4-2; cdr3_nt: TGTGCCAGCAGCCAATTGGCCCCGTACGAGCAGTACTTC; cdr3_aa: CASSQLAPYEQYF
d_call: NA; clone_size: NA; j_call: TRBJ1-1; cdr3_length: 12; v_call: TRBV11-3; cdr3_nt: TGTGCCAGCAGCTTAGATGCCAGAGAAGCTTTCTTT; cdr3_aa: CASSLDAREAFF
d_call: NA; clone_size: once; j_call: TRBJ2-1; cdr3_length: 16; v_call: TRBV5-6; cdr3_nt: TGTGCCAGCAGCTTGGTGCGTGGGAGTGACTACAATGAGCAGTTCTTC; cdr3_aa: CASSLVRGSDYNEQFF
d_call: NA; clone_size: NA; j_call: TRBJ1-5; cdr3_length: 17; v_call: TRBV5-8; cdr3_nt: TGTGCCAGCAGCTTCCCCGGGGCGTCTTATAGCAATCAGCCCCAGCATTTT; cdr3_aa: CASSFPGASYSNQPQHF
d_call: NA; clone_size: NA; j_call: TRBJ1-6; cdr3_length: 13; v_call: TRBV6-4; cdr3_nt: TGTGCCAGCAGCCAGGGGAATAATTCACCCCTCCACTTT; cdr3_aa: CASSQGNNSPLHF
d_call: NA; clone_size: NA; j_call: TRBJ1-1; cdr3_length: 13; v_call: TRBV13; cdr3_nt: TGTGCCAGCAGCCTTACACAGAACACTGAAGCTTTCTTT; cdr3_aa: CASSLTQNTEAFF
d_call: TRBD1; clone_size: NA; j_call: TRBJ1-2; cdr3_length: 14; v_call: TRBV28; cdr3_nt: TGTGCCAGCAGTTTGCCCGGGACAGCTCGGGGGAAAGACTTC; cdr3_aa: CASSLPGTARGKDF
d_call: TRBD1; clone_size: NA; j_call: TRBJ1-1; cdr3_length: 18; v_call: TRBV5-6; cdr3_nt: TGTGCCAGCAGCCCATTTAGACAGGGGCCCGCCCTCCCCACTGAAGCTTTCTTT; cdr3_aa: CASSPFRQGPALPTEAFF
d_call: NA; clone_size: NA; j_call: TRBJ1-2; cdr3_length: 12; v_call: TRBV27; cdr3_nt: TGTGCCAGCACTTGGGGAGGCTATGGCTACACCTTC; cdr3_aa: CASTWGGYGYTF
d_call: TRBD2; clone_size: NA; j_call: TRBJ2-1; cdr3_length: 18; v_call: TRBV12-5; cdr3_nt: TGTGCTAGTGGTTTGAAATTGGGGACTAGCGGCCCAACCCATGAGCAGTTCTTC; cdr3_aa: CASGLKLGTSGPTHEQFF
d_call: NA; clone_size: NA; j_call: TRBJ1-5; cdr3_length: 14; v_call: TRBV6-1; cdr3_nt: TGTGCCAGCCGGGACCGGGGTGGCAATCAGCCCCAGCATTTT; cdr3_aa: CASRDRGGNQPQHF
d_call: NA; clone_size: NA; j_call: TRBJ2-1; cdr3_length: 13; v_call: TRBV11-2; cdr3_nt: TGTGCCAGCAGCTTGGGACTCTACAATGAGCAGTTCTTC; cdr3_aa: CASSLGLYNEQFF
d_call: NA; clone_size: NA; j_call: TRBJ2-3; cdr3_length: 16; v_call: TRBV9; cdr3_nt: TGTGCCAGCAGCGTCTTTACGTCGGGTAGCACAGATACGCAGTATTTT; cdr3_aa: CASSVFTSGSTDTQYF
d_call: NA; clone_size: NA; j_call: TRBJ1-4; cdr3_length: 14; v_call: TRBV11-2; cdr3_nt: TGTGCCAGCAGCCCCTTAGGCCCTAATGAAAAACTGTTTTTT; cdr3_aa: CASSPLGPNEKLFF
d_call: NA; clone_size: few; j_call: TRBJ1-3; cdr3_length: 16; v_call: TRBV19; cdr3_nt: TGTGCCAGCACCCGGACAGATTCTGGCTCTGGAAACACCATATATTTT; cdr3_aa: CASTRTDSGSGNTIYF
d_call: TRBD1; clone_size: few; j_call: TRBJ1-5; cdr3_length: 16; v_call: TRBV6-6; cdr3_nt: TGTGCCAGCACAGAATCGGACAGGCGGAGCAATCAGCCCCAGCATTTT; cdr3_aa: CASTESDRRSNQPQHF
d_call: NA; clone_size: NA; j_call: TRBJ2-5; cdr3_length: 14; v_call: TRBV6-5; cdr3_nt: TGTGCCACCTACAGGACAAGTGTTCCGGCGACCCAGTACTTC; cdr3_aa: CATYRTSVPATQYF
d_call: NA; clone_size: NA; j_call: TRBJ2-5; cdr3_length: 15; v_call: TRBV21-1; cdr3_nt: TGTGCCAGCAGCTCCCGGACTAGCGGGAAACAGACCCAGTACTTC; cdr3_aa: CASSSRTSGKQTQYF
d_call: TRBD1; clone_size: NA; j_call: TRBJ2-5; cdr3_length: 15; v_call: TRBV11-2; cdr3_nt: TGTGCCAGCAGCCAGGGGGACAGGGATTTTGAGACCCAGTACTTC; cdr3_aa: CASSQGDRDFETQYF